This T cell receptor (beta chain) is drawn from a study of Ad26.COV2.S vaccination and SARS-CoV-2 variants. Background on the study: Donor participated within the Ad26.COV2.S arm of the COV1001 trial. Doses of Ad26.COV2.S were injected into muscle once or twice, 56 days apart. Study-wide points: Non-spike TCR breadth was similar in vaccine and placebo recipients.

On this clone itself: The antigen is unknown.

Indicated treatment: about 20 received Ad26.COV2.S at low or high dose, single or two shots; roughly five received placebo; per-sample allocation not given. Collection of the samples took place on day 63 after the first injection of vaccine or placebo. Boston hosted the donor, who was an adult aged 18-55 years. TCRdb's table, derived via immunoSEQ multiplex PCR, lists solely in-frame clones and lacks some. The sample lists about 400,000 clones, over 75% occurring once. The V end was cut by 7 bases, the J end by 5 bases, with 13 bases between. Germline V gives CDR1 SGDLS, CDR2 YYNGEE. The CDR3 consists of 13 residues.

This chain joins TRBV9 and TRBJ2-1; D not resolved. The sequenced sample was peripheral blood, obtained in a trial of Ad26.COV2.S vaccine versus placebo. This receptor was taken from a person between 18 and 59 years old who received the Ad26.COV2.S COVID-19 vaccine or a placebo. This CDR3 reads CASSQAPDNEQFF. The CDR3 DNA is TGTGCCAGCTCCCAGGCCCCTGACAATGAGCAGTTCTTC.